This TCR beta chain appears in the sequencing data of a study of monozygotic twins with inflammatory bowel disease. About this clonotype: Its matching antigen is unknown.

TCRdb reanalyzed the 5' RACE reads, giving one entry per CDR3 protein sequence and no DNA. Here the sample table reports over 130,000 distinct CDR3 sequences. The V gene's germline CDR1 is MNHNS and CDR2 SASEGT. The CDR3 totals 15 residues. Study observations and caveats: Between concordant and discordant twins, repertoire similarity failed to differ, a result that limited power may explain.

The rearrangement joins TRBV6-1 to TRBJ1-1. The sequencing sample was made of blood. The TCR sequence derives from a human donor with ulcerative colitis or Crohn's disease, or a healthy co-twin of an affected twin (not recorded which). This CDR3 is CASRRGVNKDTEAFF.